A selection of T cell receptor beta chains follows, all from one sample in a study of blood T cell repertoires in COVID-19. The assay was immunoSEQ multiplex PCR, and TCRdb's table has in-frame clones only and misses some. The data show over 75,000 clones, with about four fifths seen just once and more than 1% held by the top ten. The sequenced sample consisted of peripheral blood. The source of these receptors is a woman of 80 years or more with acute or convalescent COVID-19. CDR3s include the opening cysteine and the closing phenylalanine or tryptophan. Each record gives: J gene, clone size, CDR3 length, D gene, V gene, CDR3 DNA, CDR3 protein. The D gene is left open where the match is weak. Clone sizes are given selectively: once, few, many, or a class where the clone is expanded.

TRBJ2-4,.,19,TRBD2,TRBV6-6,TGTGCCAGCAGTCATGAGACCGGGGCTAGCGGGGCCGCCAAAAACATTCAGTACTTC,CASSHETGASGAAKNIQYF
TRBJ2-5,.,15,.,TRBV28,TGTGCCAGCAGGGACGATAACAGGAAAATAGGGACCCAGTACTTC,CASRDDNRKIGTQYF
TRBJ1-1,.,16,.,TRBV28,TGTGCCAGCAGTACCTACCGACTTAGGGGGAACACTGAAGCTTTCTTT,CASSTYRLRGNTEAFF
TRBJ1-5,.,12,.,TRBV28,TGTGCCAGCAGTTACCCTAGCTGGCCCCAGCATTTT,CASSYPSWPQHF
TRBJ2-7,.,14,TRBD1,TRBV7-2,TGTGCCAGCAGGAGGGGACAGAGCTCCTACGAGCAGTACTTC,CASRRGQSSYEQYF
TRBJ1-5,.,14,.,TRBV19,TGTGCCAGTAGTATACTTGACAGGAATCAGCCCCAGCATTTT,CASSILDRNQPQHF
TRBJ2-5,.,15,TRBD1,TRBV19,TGTGCCAGTAATATCATGGGACAGGGAAAAGAGACCCAGTACTTC,CASNIMGQGKETQYF
TRBJ2-7,.,15,TRBD2,TRBV5-4,TGTGCCAGCAGCGAGGCTAGCGGGAGTAACTACGAGCAGTACTTC,CASSEASGSNYEQYF
TRBJ1-2,.,13,.,TRBV6-5,TGTGCCAGCACCCCTCAGGGTAACTATGGCTACACCTTC,CASTPQGNYGYTF
TRBJ2-2,.,14,.,TRBV7-2,TGTGCCAGCAGCTTATCCAGGTACACCGGGGAGCTGTTTTTT,CASSLSRYTGELFF
TRBJ1-2,.,15,TRBD1,TRBV24-1,TGTGCCACCAGTGACCCGGGACAGGGGAACTATGGCTACACCTTC,CATSDPGQGNYGYTF
TRBJ2-7,few,13,TRBD2,TRBV12-3/TRBV12-4,TGTGCCAGCGGCGGACTAGCGGGCGGCGAGCAGTACTTC,CASGGLAGGEQYF
TRBJ2-3,.,16,TRBD1,TRBV9,TGTGCCAGCAGCGTAGGGACCGGGACAGGGGGAGATACGCAGTATTTT,CASSVGTGTGGDTQYF
TRBJ1-6,.,15,.,TRBV5-1,TGCGCCAGCAGTCCGGAGGGGACCTATAATTCACCCCTCCACTTT,CASSPEGTYNSPLHF
TRBJ2-1,few,14,TRBD2,TRBV5-1,TGCGCCAGCTCCGGGACTAGCTTCTACAATGAGCAGTTCTTC,CASSGTSFYNEQFF
TRBJ1-1,.,14,.,TRBV10-3,TGTGCCATCAGTGGGGGGGGAGGTGGCACTGAAGCTTTCTTT,CAISGGGGGTEAFF
TRBJ2-1,.,16,TRBD1,TRBV29-1,TGCAGCGTTGAAGACCTAGGGACAGGGTCTGACAATGAGCAGTTCTTC,CSVEDLGTGSDNEQFF
TRBJ2-2,.,15,.,TRBV2,TGTGCCATACAATCTAGTTCCCTTAACACCGGGGAGCTGTTTTTT,CAIQSSSLNTGELFF
TRBJ1-1,.,15,.,TRBV6-5,TGTGCCAGCTCCCTTTCCCCAGGCATGAACACTGAAGCTTTCTTT,CASSLSPGMNTEAFF
TRBJ2-1,.,14,TRBD2,TRBV24-1,TGTGCCACCAGTGAGAGCGGGGGTATCAATGAGCAGTTCTTC,CATSESGGINEQFF
TRBJ1-3,.,15,.,TRBV10-2,TGCGCCAGCAGTGAGTCGAGGACAGTGGGAAACACCATATATTTT,CASSESRTVGNTIYF
TRBJ2-5,.,14,TRBD1,TRBV27,TGTGCCAGCAGTCCCTGGGACAGTCAAGAGACCCAGTACTTC,CASSPWDSQETQYF
TRBJ1-4,.,13,.,TRBV3-1/TRBV3-2,TGTGCCAGCAGCCCCACAGGGCGGGAAAAACTGTTTTTT,CASSPTGREKLFF
TRBJ2-3,.,15,TRBD2,TRBV3-1/TRBV3-2,TGTGCCAGCAGCCCTACCCGCGGGGGGACAGATACGCAGTATTTT,CASSPTRGGTDTQYF
TRBJ2-4,.,14,TRBD2,TRBV3-1/TRBV3-2,TGTGCCAGCAGCTTGAGCGGGGGGGCGAACATTCAGTACTTC,CASSLSGGANIQYF